This TCR beta chain was sequenced in a study of blood T cell repertoires in COVID-19. The table came from immunoSEQ multiplex PCR; TCRdb's copy has only in-frame clones and leaves some out. This table holds about 160,000 clones, 90% found once. The sample was peripheral blood. The source of this sequence is a man between 50 and 59 years old with acute or convalescent COVID-19.

In DNA form, the CDR3 reads TGTGCCAGCAGTTACTCCGGACAGAAGAATTCACCCCTCCACTTT. Its translation: CASSYSGQKNSPLHF. J is TRBJ1-6 and V is TRBV6-5; the D gene is possibly TRBD1 (6 bases). The CDR3 totals 15 residues. The V gene's germline CDR1 is MNHEY and CDR2 SVGAGI. The ends were cut back, 0 bases at V and 7 bases at J, with 10 bases in the middle.